The T cell receptor beta chain described here comes from a study of cytomegalovirus exposure and HLA in healthy donors. Study overall: About 82 million unique TCRs from HLA-typed donors were held in an early release of data.

Study outcomes and limitations: A later analysis linked a missense variant in DCLRE1C to the trimming of TCR beta V and J genes. CMV serostatus was the only recorded immune exposure for donors.

Comments on this clone: Its target is unknown.

PCR involved 60 Vbeta and 13 Jbeta primers. The data were produced by immunoSEQ multiplex PCR, yet TCRdb's version contains in-frame clones alone and is incomplete. The repertoire holds some 170,000 clones, with about 81% as singletons. Donors likely had unrecorded immune exposures despite being nominally healthy when sampled. The TCR sequence derives from a woman aged 45-65 years in good health and CMV-seropositive. The source material was PBMCs.

The CDR3 reads CASSSGLAGGRNEQYF. The DNA for the CDR3 is TGTGCCAGCAGCTCGGGACTAGCGGGGGGGCGGAACGAGCAGTACTTC. This sequence joins TRBV5-4 and TRBJ2-5; 16 bases line up with TRBD2. TRBJ2-7 explains the end of the DNA better; the J call may be wrong. This CDR3 region has 16 residues. Germline lookup yields CDR1 SGHNT and CDR2 YYREEE (reference sequence).